These 21 T cell receptor beta chains originate from one sample sequenced in a study of blood T cells in healthy people across ages. Combining a sample-barcoded 5' primer with a J-beta primer mix, a second PCR ran for about 6 to 11 cycles. From the 5' RACE reads, TCRdb called clonotypes with MiXCR, one entry per CDR3 protein. The repertoire holds around 870,000 distinct CDR3 sequences, 29% seen once, with 15% to 20% in the top ten. The sequencing sample was made of blood. These receptors originate from an elderly woman in good health.

This clonotype was seen only a few times. CDR3 residues: CASSYSTGGAGANVLTF. As DNA, the CDR3 is TGTGCCAGCAGTTACTCGACAGGCGGAGCTGGGGCCAACGTCCTGACTTTC. The gene calls are TRBV6-2 or TRBV6-3 and TRBJ2-6; possible D gene TRBD1, 6 bases. This CDR3 spans 17 amino acids. V lost 0 bases and J 2 bases, leaving 11 bases between the germline ends. The germline V gene encodes CDR1 MNHEY and CDR2 SVGEGT.

The sample holds many counts of this clonotype. The genes are TRBV7-9 and TRBJ2-7, with no clear D. The CDR3 has 13 amino acids. In germline, CDR1 is SEHNR, CDR2 FQNEAQ (reference sequence). Trimming took off 5 bases at V and 11 bases at J, with 19 bases between the two ends. The CDR3 DNA reads as TGTGCCAGCAGCCATTTCTCGGAGAACAGAAAGTACTTC. It translates to CASSHFSENRKYF. The full variable domain, in which reference TRBV7-9 and TRBJ2-7 provide the parts outside the CDR3, is DTGVSQNPRHKITKRGQNVTFRCDPISEHNRLYWYRQTLGQGPEFLTYFQNEAQLEKSRLLSDRFSAERPKGSFSTLEIQRTEQGDSAMYLCASSHFSENRKYFGPGTRLTVT.

For this clonotype: A read error is possible here, since a much larger clone lies one base away. The rearrangement uses TRBV10-3 and TRBJ2-1, with TRBD2 matching over 10 bases. The V gene's germline CDR1 is ENHRY and CDR2 SYGVKD. The V and J ends lost 7 bases and 7 bases, in that order; junction bases with no gene match: 4. The CDR3 is 13 amino acids. CDR3 in DNA: TGTGCCATCATGGCTAGCGGGGGTAATGAGCAGTTCTTC. Amino acid sequence: CAIMASGGNEQFF.

The chain couples TRBV20-1 to TRBJ2-1, with D unresolved. Trimming stripped 3 bases from V and 6 bases from J, with 3 bases between. The CDR3 loop spans 10 amino acids. Germline CDR1 is DFQATT and CDR2 is SNEGSKA (reference sequence). The CDR3, as DNA: TGCAGTGCTAGGAGCAATGAGCAGTTCTTC. This sequence encodes CSARSNEQFF.

This clonotype has at least ten counts. The chain employs TRBV24-1 and TRBJ2-3; D not certain. V dropped 4 bases and J dropped 0 bases, with 13 bases sitting between them. Germline lookup yields CDR1 KGHDR and CDR2 SFDVKD. The length of the CDR3 is 16 residues. CDR3 bases: TGTGCCACCAGTGACCCGAGCCCCGGGAGCACAGATACGCAGTATTTT. Encoded protein: CATSDPSPGSTDTQYF.

CDR3 nucleotides: TGTGCCAGCAGCCCCGTAGTCGATAATTCACCCCTCCACTTT. It is translated as CASSPVVDNSPLHF. The V gene is TRBV3-1, the J gene TRBJ1-6; D not certain. Looked up from germline, CDR1 is LGHDT and CDR2 is YNNKEL (reference sequence). Trimming cost V 4 bases and J 5 bases, with 9 bases left between them. This CDR3 contains 14 residues.

Comments on this clonotype: Germline and junction disagree at one end, which may indicate a read error. V gene TRBV9 combines with J gene TRBJ1-5; D call uncertain. Germline V CDR1 and CDR2: SGDLS, YYNGEE. This CDR3 region has 14 residues. The DNA of the CDR3 is TGTGCCAACAGCGTTGGAACTTATGATCAGCCCCAGCATTTT. This translates into CANSVGTYDQPQHF.

This clonotype appeared many times. The J gene is TRBJ1-6, the V gene TRBV20-1; D is unclear. CDR3 length: 12 residues. Germline V gives CDR1 DFQATT, CDR2 SNEGSKA (reference sequence). With 5 bases removed from V and 9 bases from J, the gap between germline ends came to 11 bases. The CDR3 region is CSAGYSGSPLHF. The CDR3 bases are TGCAGTGCTGGATATAGTGGTTCACCCCTCCACTTT.

This clonotype came up a few times. This sequence joins TRBV6-2 or TRBV6-3 and TRBJ1-5; 8 bases are shared with TRBD1. Losses at the gene ends were 2 bases for V and 0 bases for J; bases not matched to a gene: 6. Germline V gene sequence: CDR1 MNHEY, CDR2 SVGEGT. This CDR3 is 17 amino acids long. In DNA form, the CDR3 reads TGTGCCAGCAGTTACGATGGACAGGGCGTTAGCAATCAGCCCCAGCATTTT. Amino acid sequence: CASSYDGQGVSNQPQHF.

This clonotype has just a few counts. V and J are TRBV7-2 and TRBJ2-3, with 10 bases matching TRBD2. V lost 3 bases to trimming and J lost 1 base; unmatched junction nucleotides: 4. Germline values: CDR1 SGHTA, CDR2 FQGNSA. The CDR3 covers 16 residues. In nucleotides, the CDR3 is TGTGCCAGCAGCTTTCGAGCGGGGGGGGGCACAGATACGCAGTATTTT. Translating it yields CASSFRAGGGTDTQYF.

Concerning this clonotype itself: Just one base apart from a much larger clone, this may be a read error. CDR3 DNA: TGCAGCGGGGGAGGGTCTCATAGCACAGATACGCAGTATTTT. Amino acid sequence: CSGGGSHSTDTQYF. The chain couples TRBV29-1 to TRBJ2-3; 7 bases map to TRBD2. This CDR3 spans 14 amino acids. V was pared by 7 bases and J by 0 bases, with 7 bases of the junction left unmatched. Germline lookup yields CDR1 SQVTM and CDR2 ANQGSEA.

Many counts were recorded for this clonotype. The V gene is TRBV9, the J gene TRBJ2-7, with 7 bases identical to TRBD1. The CDR3 extends over 17 amino acids. CDR1 is SGDLS and CDR2 is YYNGEE in the germline V gene. V was pared by 0 bases and J by 2 bases, with 11 bases of the junction left unmatched. This CDR3 reads CASSVDGRGSATYEQYF. Here the CDR3 DNA reads TGTGCCAGCAGCGTAGATGGCAGGGGGTCCGCTACCTACGAGCAGTACTTC.

V is TRBV19 and J is TRBJ2-3, with D possibly being TRBD1 (6 bases). Germline V gives CDR1 LNHDA, CDR2 SQIVND (reference sequence). The ends were cut back, 8 bases at V and 0 bases at J, with 12 bases in the middle. The CDR3 has 14 residues. CDR3 amino acids: CASGTGPSTDTQYF. Here the CDR3 DNA reads TGTGCCAGTGGAACAGGGCCTAGCACAGATACGCAGTATTTT.

This clonotype was counted a single time. This rearrangement joins TRBV7-2 to TRBJ2-1; D gene uncertain. CDR1 is SGHTA, CDR2 FQGNSA, per germline. The V and J ends lost 5 bases and 8 bases respectively, with 10 bases between them. The CDR3 spans 12 residues. DNA for the CDR3: TGTGCCAGCAGCCGCCGGTGGGATGAGCAGTTCTTC. Translated, it gives CASSRRWDEQFF.

A remark on this clonotype: Since a much larger clone is just one base distant, this may be a read error. The V and J genes are TRBV20-1 and TRBJ2-5; tentatively, D is TRBD1 or TRBD2 (5 bases each). The CDR3 extends over 15 amino acids. Germline CDR1 is DFQATT and CDR2 is SNEGSKA (reference sequence). The CDR3 is CSASSGRDVKETRYF. CDR3 DNA sequence: TGCAGTGCTAGCAGCGGCAGGGATGTGAAAGAGACCCGGTACTTC.

The V and J genes are TRBV9 and TRBJ1-1, with 8 nucleotides matching TRBD1. Trimming at V came to 0 bases and at J to 3 bases, leaving 4 bases not matched to a gene. This CDR3 has 15 amino acids. Germline V gene lookup returns CDR1 SGDLS and CDR2 YYNGEE. CDR3 residues: CASSVAQGAYTEAFF. The CDR3 DNA is TGTGCCAGCAGCGTAGCTCAGGGGGCGTACACTGAAGCTTTCTTT.

This clonotype occurred once. The chain is built from TRBV7-2 and TRBJ2-1, with TRBD1 identical over 10 bases. The germline V gene has CDR1 SGHTA and CDR2 FQGNSA. V shed 5 bases and J 8 bases; nucleotides not matched to a gene: 6. CDR3 size: 14 residues. This CDR3 is CASSPPGQGYEQFF. CDR3 in DNA: TGTGCCAGCAGCCCCCCGGGACAGGGGTATGAGCAGTTCTTC.

There are many counts of this clonotype. The CDR3 here is CASSQSSARVNYGYTF. The CDR3 DNA reads TGCGCCAGCAGCCAATCCTCCGCCAGGGTAAACTATGGCTACACCTTC. The V call is TRBV4-3, the J call TRBJ1-2, with a tentative D call TRBD1 (5 bases). Trimming removed 2 bases from V and 2 bases from J, with 15 bases in between. CDR1 and CDR2 from the germline V gene are LGHNA and YSLEER. The length of the CDR3 is 16 residues.

This clonotype was recorded at least ten times. The chain employs TRBV21-1 and TRBJ2-1; no check of the table's D call, TRBD2, against the DNA was made. TRBV21-1 counts as a pseudogene. The CDR3 runs to 16 residues. The CDR3 region has the DNA TGTGCCAGCAGCGCCCGACTAGCGGGAGCGTACAATGAGCAGTTCTTC. Its protein is CASSARLAGAYNEQFF.

J is TRBJ2-6 and V is TRBV27; no firm D call. Germline loops: CDR1 MNHEY, CDR2 SMNVEV (reference sequence). The V and J ends lost 2 bases and 1 base respectively, with 12 bases between them. The CDR3 runs to 17 residues. In DNA form, the CDR3 reads TGTGCCAGCAGTTTAGTGCCAACCTCTTCTGGGGCCAACGTCCTGACTTTC. This encodes CASSLVPTSSGANVLTF.

The sample holds a few counts of this clonotype. The genes are TRBV7-2 and TRBJ1-6; 7 nucleotides line up with TRBD1. V was pared by 6 bases and J by 6 bases, with 8 bases of the junction left unmatched. Looked up from germline, CDR1 is SGHTA and CDR2 is FQGNSA. The CDR3 runs to 15 residues. The CDR3 DNA reads as TGTGCCAGCAGAACCGGGGAGGGGGCTAATTCACCCCTCCACTTT. Protein: CASRTGEGANSPLHF. Together with reference TRBV7-2 and TRBJ1-6, the CDR3 gives the full variable domain: GAGVSQSPSNKVTEKGKDVELRCDPISGHTALYWYRQSLGQGLEFLIYFQGNSAPDKSGLPSDRFSAERTGGSVSTLTIQRTQQEDSAVYLCASRTGEGANSPLHFGNGTRLTVT.